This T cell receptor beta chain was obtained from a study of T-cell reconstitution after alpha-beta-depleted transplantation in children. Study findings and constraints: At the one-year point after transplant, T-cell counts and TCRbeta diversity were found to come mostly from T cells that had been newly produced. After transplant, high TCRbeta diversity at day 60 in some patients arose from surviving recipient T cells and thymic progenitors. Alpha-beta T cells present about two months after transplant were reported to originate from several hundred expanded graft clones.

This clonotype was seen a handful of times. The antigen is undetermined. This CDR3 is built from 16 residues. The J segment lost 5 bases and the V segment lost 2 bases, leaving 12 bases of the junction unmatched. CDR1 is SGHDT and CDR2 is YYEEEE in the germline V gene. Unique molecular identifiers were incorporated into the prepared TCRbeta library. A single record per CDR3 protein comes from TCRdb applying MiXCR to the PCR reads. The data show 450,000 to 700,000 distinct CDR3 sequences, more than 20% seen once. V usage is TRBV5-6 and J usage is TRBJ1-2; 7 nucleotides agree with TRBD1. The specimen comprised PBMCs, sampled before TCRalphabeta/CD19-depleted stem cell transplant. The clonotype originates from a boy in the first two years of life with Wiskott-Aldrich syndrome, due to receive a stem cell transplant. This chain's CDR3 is CASSLTPTGTLYGYTF. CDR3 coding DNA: TGTGCCAGCAGCTTAACCCCGACAGGGACCCTTTATGGCTACACCTTC.